These 8 T cell receptor beta chains share one sample of origin, sequenced in a study of blood T cell repertoires in COVID-19. Data came from immunoSEQ multiplex PCR; TCRdb stores just in-frame clones and leaves some out. In the table there are hundreds of thousands of clones, under 90% of which are singletons. Sequenced material: PBMCs or T cells enriched from blood (not recorded which). The receptor set was obtained from a woman aged 25 to 39 with acute COVID-19.

The chain uses TRBV7-2 and TRBJ1-2; tentative D call: TRBD1 (5 bases). Germline values: CDR1 SGHTA, CDR2 FQGNSA. The V end lost 1 base, the J end lost 2 bases, and 8 bases lay between the germline ends. The length of the CDR3 is 14 residues. CDR3 in amino acids: CASSLGGSNYGYTF. The CDR3 nucleotides are TGTGCCAGCAGCTTAGGGGGCAGCAACTATGGCTACACCTTC. The whole variable domain, filled in from reference TRBV7-2 and TRBJ1-2, reads GAGVSQSPSNKVTEKGKDVELRCDPISGHTALYWYRQSLGQGLEFLIYFQGNSAPDKSGLPSDRFSAERTGGSVSTLTIQRTQQEDSAVYLCASSLGGSNYGYTFGSGTRLTVV.

The V gene is TRBV11-2, the J gene TRBJ1-4, with D possibly TRBD1 on 5 matching bases. Trimming left V 3 bases short and J 7 bases short, with 12 bases between. This CDR3 region has 14 residues. The germline V gene has CDR1 SGHAT and CDR2 FQNNGV. CDR3 sequence: CASSFGRGGEKLFF. The CDR3, as DNA: TGTGCCAGCAGCTTTGGCCGGGGGGGTGAAAAACTGTTTTTT.

The chain carries TRBV24-1 and TRBJ2-3, with 8 bases aligning to TRBD1. This CDR3 contains 16 residues. Per the germline V gene, CDR1 is KGHDR and CDR2 is SFDVKD. V trimming: 4 bases; J trimming: 4 bases; junction bases outside the gene matches: 9. The CDR3 coding sequence is TGTGCCACCAGTGACCCACGACAGGGGTGGGCAGATACGCAGTATTTT. It yields the protein CATSDPRQGWADTQYF.

The V call is TRBV13, the J call TRBJ2-7; tentative D call: TRBD1 (5 bases). The CDR3 loop spans 14 amino acids. Germline V CDR1 and CDR2: PRHDT, FYEKMQ (reference sequence). Trimming removed 6 bases from V and 3 bases from J, with 15 bases in between. As DNA, the CDR3 is TGTGCCAGCAGACGAAATAAGGGGTACTACGAGCAGTACTTC. The encoded protein is CASRRNKGYYEQYF.

The chain combines TRBV24-1 with TRBJ1-2, with TRBD1 as a possible D gene (6 bases). V was shortened by 4 bases and J by 5 bases, with 10 bases between the two germline ends. This CDR3 comprises 13 residues. Germline-derived CDR1 and CDR2 are KGHDR and SFDVKD. CDR3 DNA sequence: TGTGCCACCAGTGAAGACCAGGGGTATGGCTACACCTTC. Translation gives CATSEDQGYGYTF.

The CDR3 loop is CASSLVVGGQDEQFF. The CDR3 nucleotides are TGCGCCAGCAGCTTGGTGGTGGGGGGGCAGGATGAGCAGTTCTTC. The chain employs TRBV5-1 and TRBJ2-1, with D possibly being TRBD2 (7 bases). V lost 0 bases to trimming and J lost 8 bases, with 15 bases between them. This CDR3 is built from 15 residues. CDR1 SGHRS and CDR2 YFSETQ come from the germline V gene. Variable domain in full (rest from reference TRBV5-1 and TRBJ2-1): KAGVTQTPRYLIKTRGQQVTLSCSPISGHRSVSWYQQTPGQGLQFLFEYFSETQRNKGNFPGRFSGRQFSNSRSEMNVSTLELGDSALYLCASSLVVGGQDEQFFGPGTRLTVL.

This clone was picked up one time. V gene TRBV5-1 combines with J gene TRBJ2-3, with TRBD2 matching over 7 bases. The CDR3 sequence is 15 residues long. Germline V gene data show CDR1 as SGHRS and CDR2 as YFSETQ. V shed 0 bases and J 3 bases; nucleotides not matched to a gene: 4. The CDR3 DNA reads as TGCGCCAGCAGCTTGGGACTAGCAGAAACAGATACGCAGTATTTT. Protein product: CASSLGLAETDTQYF.

The rearrangement uses TRBV9 and TRBJ1-6; D is unresolved. Trimming took 0 bases from V and 13 from J, leaving 14 bases between them. CDR3 size: 14 residues. The germline gives CDR1 SGDLS, CDR2 YYNGEE. CDR3: CASSVEAWSTPLHF. The CDR3, as DNA: TGTGCCAGCAGCGTAGAGGCTTGGAGTACCCCCCTCCACTTT.